The clone carrying this T cell receptor beta chain came up once. The antigen is unknown. The entry originates in a study of T cell responses to AZD1222 COVID-19 vaccine. This CDR3 contains 14 residues. Germline-derived CDR1 and CDR2 are SGHRS and YFSETQ. Trimming removed 4 bases from V and 0 bases from J, with 11 bases in between. Libraries were prepared by immunoSEQ multiplex PCR; TCRdb keeps only in-frame clonotypes and omits some of them. This table holds about 150,000 clones, around 88% found once. Study findings and constraints: Repertoires were sampled only after the peak T cell response.

The TCR sequence derives from an adult in good health. The material was peripheral blood, obtained on day 0 of AZD1222 vaccination. This rearrangement joins TRBV5-1 to TRBJ2-7; weak D call: TRBD1 (6 bases). The CDR3 DNA is TGCGCCAGCAGCCAACAGGGTAGCTCCTACGAGCAGTACTTC. This sequence encodes CASSQQGSSYEQYF. The full variable domain, with the rest looked up from reference TRBV5-1 and TRBJ2-7, is KAGVTQTPRYLIKTRGQQVTLSCSPISGHRSVSWYQQTPGQGLQFLFEYFSETQRNKGNFPGRFSGRQFSNSRSEMNVSTLELGDSALYLCASSQQGSSYEQYFGPGTRLTVT.